The 4 T cell receptor beta chains given below trace back to one sample, sequenced in a study of type 1 regulatory T cells. TCRdb analysed the reads with MiXCR anew, one entry per CDR3 protein. The sample carries some 60,000 distinct CDR3 sequences, approximately 67% recorded once. No antigen is known for these receptors. Sequenced input: cultured non-Tr1 T cells, either the whole culture or a sorted T cell fraction (not recorded which). The receptors were sampled from a human donor in good health.

The chain employs TRBV9 and TRBJ2-1, with 13 positions matching TRBD2. Germline-derived CDR1 and CDR2 are SGDLS and YYNGEE. V shed 0 bases and J 3 bases; nucleotides not matched to a gene: 15. This CDR3 contains 21 residues. CDR3 coding DNA: TGTGCCAGCAGCGTAGCTTTTTCGCGAACTAGCGGGAGGGAAGTCTACAATGAGCAGTTCTTC. This gives the protein CASSVAFSRTSGREVYNEQFF.

V and J are TRBV2 and TRBJ1-1; 8 nucleotides agree with TRBD1. Trimming at V came to 6 bases and at J to 5 bases, leaving 5 bases not matched to a gene. CDR1 is SNHLY, CDR2 FYNNEI, per germline. The length of the CDR3 is 13 residues. CDR3 nucleotide sequence: TGTGCCAGCAGACAGGGGGAACGGACTGAAGCTTTCTTT. It translates to CASRQGERTEAFF.

J is TRBJ2-2 and V is TRBV20-1, with D perhaps TRBD2 (7 bases). Germline values: CDR1 DFQATT, CDR2 SNEGSKA (reference sequence). V was trimmed by 0 bases and J by 0 bases, leaving 11 bases between them. The CDR3 loop spans 16 amino acids. This CDR3 reads CSARDWEGANTGELFF. Here the CDR3 DNA reads TGCAGTGCTAGAGATTGGGAGGGGGCGAACACCGGGGAGCTGTTTTTT.

The chain links TRBV2 to TRBJ2-7; TRBD2 aligns across 10 bases. This CDR3 spans 15 amino acids. The J segment lost 0 bases and the V segment lost 6 bases, leaving 5 bases of the junction unmatched. CDR1 is SNHLY, CDR2 FYNNEI, per germline. The CDR3 nucleotides are TGTGCCAGCAGGTTGGGACTAGCGAGCTCCTACGAGCAGTACTTC. This gives the protein CASRLGLASSYEQYF.